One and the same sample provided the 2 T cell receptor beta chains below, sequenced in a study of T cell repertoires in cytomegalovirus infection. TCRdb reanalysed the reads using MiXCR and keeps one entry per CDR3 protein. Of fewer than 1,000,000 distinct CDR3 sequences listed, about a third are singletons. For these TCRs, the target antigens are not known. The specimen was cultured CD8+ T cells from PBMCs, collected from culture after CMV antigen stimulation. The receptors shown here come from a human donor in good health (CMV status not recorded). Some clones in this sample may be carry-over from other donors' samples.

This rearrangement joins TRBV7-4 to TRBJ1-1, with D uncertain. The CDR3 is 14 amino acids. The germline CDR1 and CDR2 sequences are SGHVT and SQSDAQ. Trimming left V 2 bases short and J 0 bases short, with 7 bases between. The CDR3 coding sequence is TGTGCCAGCAGCTTACCCTCGTTGAACACTGAAGCTTTCTTT. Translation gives CASSLPSLNTEAFF.

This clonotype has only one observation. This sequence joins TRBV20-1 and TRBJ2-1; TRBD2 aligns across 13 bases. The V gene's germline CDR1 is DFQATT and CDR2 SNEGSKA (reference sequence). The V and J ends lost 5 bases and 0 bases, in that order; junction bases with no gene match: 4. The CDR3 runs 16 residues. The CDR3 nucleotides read TGCAGTGCTTGGACTAGCGGGAGTATCTCCTACAATGAGCAGTTCTTC. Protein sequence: CSAWTSGSISYNEQFF.